The rows below give T cell receptor beta chains drawn from one sample of a study of shared clonotypes between healthy human individuals. TCRdb keeps only in-frame clones here, not all; method: immunoSEQ multiplex PCR. Of some 1 million clones listed, about 75% are singletons. What was sequenced was memory CD4+ T cells sorted from blood. These TCRs come from a man aged 18 to 35 in good health. Each CDR3 is given with its conserved first and last residue. The order of the fields is V gene, clone size, D gene, J gene, CDR3 DNA, CDR3 protein. D genes are given only for firm matches. Only part of the rows carry a size: once, few, many, or a class if the clone is expanded.

TRBV19	NA	TRBD1	TRBJ1-2	TGTGCCAGTAGTATAGCACAGGGGGCAAGTGGCTACACCTTC	CASSIAQGASGYTF
TRBV6-6	once	TRBD1	TRBJ2-2	TGTGCCAGCATCAGGGGGCTTACCGGGGAGCTGTTTTTT	CASIRGLTGELFF
TRBV7-9	NA	NA	TRBJ2-2	TGTGCCAGCAGCTTAGCTCCCCCGAACACCGGGGAGCTGTTTTTT	CASSLAPPNTGELFF
TRBV5-1	NA	NA	TRBJ2-2	TGCGCCAGCAGCTTGAGGGACACCCACCGACCCGGGGAGCTGTTTTTT	CASSLRDTHRPGELFF
TRBV4-2	NA	NA	TRBJ2-2	TGTGCCAGCAGCCAAGGGGCGGGGCTCACCGGGGAGCTGTTTTTT	CASSQGAGLTGELFF
TRBV2	NA	NA	TRBJ2-7	TGTGCCAGCAGTGGTGAAGGGGTCTACGAGCAGTACTTC	CASSGEGVYEQYF
TRBV27	NA	NA	TRBJ2-4	TGTGCCAGCGCTCCAACGTGGGGGCCCCTAGCCAAAAACATTCAGTACTTC	CASAPTWGPLAKNIQYF
TRBV11-2	NA	NA	TRBJ2-5	TGTGCCAGCAGCTTAGTAGGGGGTCGAGAGGAGACCCAGTACTTC	CASSLVGGREETQYF
TRBV5-1	NA	NA	TRBJ2-7	TGCGCCAGCACCCTCGGCGGCTTAAGAGAGGGCGAGCAGTACTTC	CASTLGGLREGEQYF
TRBV2	NA	NA	TRBJ2-7	TGTGCCAGCACTGTGAGGGAGAATAATATTCTGTACTTC	CASTVRENNILYF
TRBV21-1	NA	NA	TRBJ2-7	TGTGCCAGCAGAGCAGGGGGGGGATTACCGGGACTAGCATACGAGCAGTACTTC	CASRAGGGLPGLAYEQYF
TRBV10-2	NA	NA	TRBJ2-3	TGCGCCAACGGCCGCGGACGCACAGATACGCAGTATTTT	CANGRGRTDTQYF
TRBV5-1	NA	NA	TRBJ1-2	TGCGCCAGCAGCTTTCAAGAGGGCTATGGCTACACCTTC	CASSFQEGYGYTF
TRBV6-5	once	TRBD2	TRBJ2-1	TGTGCCAGCAGCCGAACTAGCGGGGGACGGAATGAGCAGTTCTTC	CASSRTSGGRNEQFF
TRBV2	NA	NA	TRBJ2-5	TGTGCCAGCAGGCTCAGGGAGACCCAGTACTTC	CASRLRETQYF
TRBV7-8	many	NA	TRBJ1-5	TGTGCCAGCAGCTTGTTGGACAGTTCGGGCCAGCCCCAGCATTTT	CASSLLDSSGQPQHF
TRBV10-3	few	NA	TRBJ2-7	TGTGCCATCAGGTTTTCGGACGGATTCTACGAGCAGTACTTC	CAIRFSDGFYEQYF
TRBV5-1	NA	TRBD1	TRBJ1-3	TGCGCCAGCAGCTTGCAAGGGACAGCTTCGTGGGGAAACACCATATATTTT	CASSLQGTASWGNTIYF
TRBV5-1	NA	NA	TRBJ1-2	TGCGCCAGCAGCTCGGCCGGTTATGGCTACACCTTC	CASSSAGYGYTF
TRBV29-1	NA	TRBD1	TRBJ1-2	TGCAGCGTTGAGCAGGGGGGTGGCTATGGCTACACCTTC	CSVEQGGGYGYTF
TRBV30	NA	NA	TRBJ2-2	TGTGCCTGGAGTGTACATGACACCGGGGAGCTGTTTTTT	CAWSVHDTGELFF
TRBV6-5	few	NA	TRBJ1-5	TGTGCCAGCAGTTCCGGCAGACAGCCCCAGCATTTT	CASSSGRQPQHF
TRBV19	once	TRBD2	TRBJ2-2	TGTGCCAGCCAAATTGGACTAGCGGTGAACACCGGGGAGCTGTTTTTT	CASQIGLAVNTGELFF
TRBV7-9	NA	NA	TRBJ2-3	TGTGCCAGCAGCTGGCAGGGCTCGGGAACAGATACGCAGTATTTT	CASSWQGSGTDTQYF
TRBV18	few	NA	TRBJ2-1	TGTGCCAGCTCTCCCCTAAGCAATGAGCAGTTCTTC	CASSPLSNEQFF
TRBV27	NA	NA	TRBJ2-2	TGTGCCAGCAGTTTCCAGGGTATCACCGGGGAGCTGTTTTTT	CASSFQGITGELFF
TRBV13	NA	NA	TRBJ2-5	TGTGCCAGCAGCCAAAAAGACCAACAAGAGACCCAGTACTTC	CASSQKDQQETQYF
TRBV28	few	NA	TRBJ2-3	TGTGCCAGCAGTCTCGGGGCGGGGGCTAGTAGAATGTATTTT	CASSLGAGASRMYF
TRBV5-4	NA	NA	TRBJ2-5	TGTGCCAGCAGCTTGTGGGACGAAGAGACCCAGTACTTC	CASSLWDEETQYF
TRBV7-9	NA	TRBD1	TRBJ2-7	TGTGCCAGCAGCCAGGGACAGGCTCCCTACGAGCAGTACTTC	CASSQGQAPYEQYF
TRBV7-9	NA	NA	TRBJ2-3	TGTGCCAGCAGCTTAGGCTCTGGGCTAACAGATACGCAGTATTTT	CASSLGSGLTDTQYF
TRBV7-9	NA	TRBD2	TRBJ2-5	TGTGCCAGCAGGTCCTCGGGGGGGACCCAAGAGACCCAGTACTTC	CASRSSGGTQETQYF
TRBV5-1	few	NA	TRBJ2-7	TGCGCCAGCAGCCTACACCCGCCGTACGAGCAGTACTTC	CASSLHPPYEQYF
TRBV30	few	TRBD2	TRBJ2-5	TGTGCCTGGAGTGCCAGGACTAGCGGGAGTGAGACCCAGTACTTC	CAWSARTSGSETQYF
TRBV5-1	NA	NA	TRBJ2-1	TGCGCCAGCAGCTTGGGTTTCAGGGCAGGGGTCAATGAGCAGTTCTTC	CASSLGFRAGVNEQFF
TRBV5-6	once	TRBD2	TRBJ2-7	TGTGCCAGCAGCTTGTTAGGTTCTAGCGGCTCCTACGAGCAGTACTTC	CASSLLGSSGSYEQYF
TRBV11-3	NA	TRBD1	TRBJ1-2	TGTGCCAGCAGCTTAGATGAGACGACAGGGGACCCCCCAGCTGGCTACACCTTC	CASSLDETTGDPPAGYTF
TRBV5-4	NA	TRBD2	TRBJ2-4	TGTGCCAGCAGCCACCCGGAGAGCGGGACGTCCAAAAACATTCAGTACTTC	CASSHPESGTSKNIQYF
TRBV6-5	many	NA	TRBJ2-1	TGTGCCAGCAGTCGAGACAGGGAGCAGTTCTTC	CASSRDREQFF
TRBV30	NA	NA	TRBJ1-2	TGTGCCTGGAGTGGGCAGGGATCTAACTATGGCTACACCTTC	CAWSGQGSNYGYTF
TRBV25-1	NA	NA	TRBJ1-5	TGTGCCAGCAGTGATTCGACGTTACGGGGTCAGCCCCAGCATTTT	CASSDSTLRGQPQHF
TRBV7-2	NA	TRBD1	TRBJ2-7	TGTGCCAGCAGCTTGTCGGAGACAGGGTCCTACGAGCAGTACTTC	CASSLSETGSYEQYF